The 22 T cell receptor beta chains presented below share a single source sample, sequenced in a study of blood T cell repertoires in COVID-19. TCRdb's copy holds only in-frame clones and misses some; the assay was immunoSEQ multiplex PCR. There are hundreds of thousands of clones in the sample; about 86% occur only once, and about 12% lies in the top ten. Sequencing input: peripheral blood. The receptors come from a woman between 65 and 79 years old with COVID-19, enrolled during active disease.

The V call is TRBV18, the J call TRBJ2-7; the D gene is possibly TRBD2 (5 bases). Trimming shortened V by 4 bases and J by 6 bases, and 10 bases separated the two germline ends. This CDR3 comprises 12 residues. The germline CDR1 and CDR2 sequences are KGHSH and LQKENI. The CDR3 nucleotides read TGTGCCAGCTCACGCGAAGGACTCGAGCAGTACTTC. Encoded protein: CASSREGLEQYF.

This clone was found many times. V and J are TRBV6-5 and TRBJ2-1, with a weak D call TRBD1 (6 bases). Germline assignment: CDR1 MNHEY and CDR2 SVGAGI. The V gene lost 9 bases and the J gene lost 5 bases, with 11 bases spanning the gap. This CDR3 contains 12 residues. CDR3 in amino acids: CASSTGNNEQFF. Written as DNA, the CDR3 is TGTGCCAGTTCCACAGGGAACAATGAGCAGTTCTTC.

The J gene is TRBJ1-1, the V gene TRBV6-5; D remains unclear. In germline, CDR1 is MNHEY, CDR2 SVGAGI. The CDR3 totals 10 residues. V gave up 10 bases and J gave up 11 bases, with 14 bases separating them. This CDR3 reads CAIEGEKAFF. CDR3 DNA sequence: TGTGCCATTGAGGGCGAGAAGGCTTTCTTT.

The table lists this clone with a count of one. The genes are TRBV18 and TRBJ1-2, with D hard to call. The CDR3 contains 16 residues. Germline values: CDR1 KGHSH, CDR2 LQKENI. Trimming stripped 0 bases from V and 5 bases from J, with 16 bases between. The CDR3 loop reads CASSPPSEEPIYGYTF. In DNA form, the CDR3 reads TGTGCCAGCTCACCACCGAGCGAGGAGCCTATATATGGCTACACCTTC.

The rearrangement uses TRBV24-1 and TRBJ1-5; TRBD1 matches 10 bases. V lost 3 bases to trimming and J lost 6 bases; unmatched junction nucleotides: 7. The CDR3 covers 16 residues. Germline assignment: CDR1 KGHDR and CDR2 SFDVKD. CDR3 sequence: CATSDGDRGVGQPQHF. DNA of the CDR3: TGTGCCACCAGTGATGGGGACAGGGGAGTTGGTCAGCCCCAGCATTTT.

The chain joins TRBV6-5 to TRBJ1-1, with D possibly TRBD1 on 6 matching bases. The V end lost 6 bases, the J end lost 4 bases, and 15 bases lay between the germline ends. CDR1 is MNHEY, CDR2 SVGAGI, per germline. CDR3 size: 14 residues. The CDR3 loop is CASSQEQGITEAFF. In DNA, the CDR3 is TGTGCCAGCAGCCAGGAACAGGGAATCACTGAAGCTTTCTTT.

The chain recombines TRBV5-1 with TRBJ2-2, with 8 bases fitting TRBD1. V was pared by 4 bases and J by 1 base, with 6 bases of the junction left unmatched. The CDR3 has 16 residues. The germline V gene encodes CDR1 SGHRS and CDR2 YFSETQ. CDR3 residues: CASSPWTGQNTGELFF. The CDR3 bases are TGCGCCAGCAGCCCCTGGACAGGGCAGAACACCGGGGAGCTGTTTTTT.

V is TRBV12-5 and J is TRBJ2-7, with a possible D match to TRBD1 (5 bases). CDR3 size: 13 residues. Looked up from germline, CDR1 is LGHNT and CDR2 is FRNRAP. Trimming cost V 1 base and J 9 bases, with 13 bases left between them. The CDR3 region is CASGLGTPLGQYF. The CDR3 coding sequence is TGTGCTAGTGGTTTGGGGACACCCCTGGGGCAGTACTTC.

The V and J genes are TRBV4-2 and TRBJ2-3; 7 positions agree with TRBD2. Germline values: CDR1 LGHNA, CDR2 YNFKEQ. The V and J ends lost 0 bases and 4 bases, in that order; junction bases with no gene match: 10. This CDR3 region has 17 residues. CDR3 DNA sequence: TGTGCCAGCAGCCAAGATGGAAGCGGCGGGGGAGCAGATACGCAGTATTTT. This translates into CASSQDGSGGGADTQYF.

V gene TRBV6-5 combines with J gene TRBJ1-1, with D tentatively TRBD1 (5 bases). This CDR3 is 15 amino acids long. V was clipped by 7 bases and J by 0 bases, with 15 bases between them. Per germline, CDR1 MNHEY and CDR2 SVGAGI. The CDR3 sequence is CASTVQTAMNTEAFF. For the CDR3, the DNA is TGTGCCAGCACCGTGCAGACAGCTATGAACACTGAAGCTTTCTTT.

The chain combines TRBV11-2 with TRBJ1-1; D remains ambiguous. The CDR3 length is 15 residues. V lost 2 bases and J 4 bases, leaving 14 bases between the germline ends. Germline loops: CDR1 SGHAT, CDR2 FQNNGV. The CDR3 coding sequence is TGTGCCAGCAGCTTATTGGCAGGTAGTAGCACTGAAGCTTTCTTT. Its protein product is CASSLLAGSSTEAFF.

CDR3 sequence: CASSGTSGSTDTQYF. The DNA of the CDR3 is TGTGCCAGCAGTGGGACTAGCGGCTCCACAGATACGCAGTATTTT. This chain links TRBV2 with TRBJ2-3; 10 bases agree with TRBD2. The CDR3 has 15 amino acids. The junction had 3 bases not matched to a gene; V was cut back by 4 bases and J by 2 bases. CDR1 and CDR2 (germline): SNHLY, FYNNEI.

The chain uses TRBV19 and TRBJ1-2, with 8 bases identical to TRBD1. From germline, CDR1 is LNHDA and CDR2 SQIVND (reference sequence). The CDR3 loop spans 14 amino acids. V dropped 5 bases and J dropped 2; count of bases not matched to a gene: 4. CDR3: CASSGTGFNYGYTF. DNA of the CDR3: TGTGCCAGTAGTGGGACAGGCTTCAACTATGGCTACACCTTC.

This sequence joins TRBV5-1 and TRBJ2-7; TRBD2 is a possible D gene (6 bases). CDR3 size: 18 residues. V dropped 3 bases and J dropped 1 base, with 23 bases sitting between them. The germline gives CDR1 SGHRS, CDR2 YFSETQ. The CDR3 sequence: CASSSTIGGGDWSYEQYF. DNA of the CDR3: TGCGCCAGCAGCTCCACGATTGGAGGCGGGGATTGGTCCTACGAGCAGTACTTC.

V is TRBV9 and J is TRBJ1-1; D might be TRBD1 (6 bases). CDR3 length equals 13 residues. The V gene's germline CDR1 is SGDLS and CDR2 YYNGEE. The ends were cut back, 3 bases at V and 0 bases at J, with 6 bases in the middle. The CDR3 is CASSGTVNTEAFF. The CDR3 bases are TGTGCCAGCAGCGGGACAGTGAACACTGAAGCTTTCTTT.

This clone has at least ten counts. DNA of the CDR3: TGTGCCAGCAGTTACTCACAGCATCAGCCCCAGCATTTT. This codes for CASSYSQHQPQHF. The J gene is TRBJ1-5, the V gene TRBV6-5; D remains unclear. Germline V gives CDR1 MNHEY, CDR2 SVGAGI. V dropped 0 bases and J dropped 5 bases, with 5 bases sitting between them. This CDR3 comprises 13 residues.

This chain uses TRBV6-6 with TRBJ1-3; D may be TRBD1 (6 bases). There are 15 residues in the CDR3. Germline loops: CDR1 MNHNY, CDR2 SVGAGI (reference sequence). V was pared by 5 bases and J by 2 bases, with 13 bases between. The CDR3 reads CASSPRGAPGNTIYF. CDR3 DNA sequence: TGTGCCAGCAGTCCCCGGGGGGCACCTGGAAACACCATATATTTT.

The rearrangement uses TRBV6-5 and TRBJ1-5; D is perhaps TRBD1 (5 bases). CDR3 length: 13 residues. V was trimmed by 6 bases and J by 11 bases, leaving 17 bases between them. Germline V CDR1 and CDR2: MNHEY, SVGAGI. In DNA, the CDR3 is TGTGCCAGCAGGGGTCGGGAGGCGGGGGCCCAGCATTTT. Its translation is CASRGREAGAQHF.

The V gene is TRBV6-4, the J gene TRBJ1-5, with D tentatively TRBD1 (5 bases). The CDR3 extends over 13 amino acids. The V end was cut by 4 bases, the J end by 9 bases, with 13 bases between. Germline values: CDR1 MRHNA, CDR2 SNTAGT. As DNA, the CDR3 is TGTGCCAGCAGTGCCGACGACAGTGGGCCCCAGCATTTT. Amino acid sequence: CASSADDSGPQHF.

The V and J genes are TRBV7-8 and TRBJ2-7; 9 bases match TRBD1. The CDR3 is made up of 14 amino acids. V shed 6 bases and J 2 bases; nucleotides not matched to a gene: 5. Germline assignment: CDR1 SGHVS and CDR2 FQNEAQ. CDR3 in amino acids: CASSRGQGTYEQYF. CDR3 bases: TGTGCCAGCAGTAGAGGACAGGGGACCTACGAGCAGTACTTC.

The sample holds a few counts of this clone. The chain links TRBV11-2 to TRBJ1-1, with D maybe TRBD1 (6 bases). V dropped 3 bases and J dropped 6 bases, with 11 bases sitting between them. The CDR3 is 13 residues long. Germline V lookup: CDR1 SGHAT, CDR2 FQNNGV. CDR3 sequence: CASSFNRVAEAFF. In nucleotides, the CDR3 is TGTGCCAGCAGCTTCAACAGGGTGGCTGAAGCTTTCTTT.

V usage is TRBV4-3 and J usage is TRBJ1-5; D is ambiguous. The V and J ends lost 1 base and 6 bases respectively, with 13 bases between them. Germline CDR1 reads LGHNA; CDR2 reads YSLEER. CDR3 length: 15 residues. The CDR3 nucleotides read TGCGCCAGCAGCCAAGGAGCGGGCCCGGGTCAGCCCCAGCATTTT. Amino acids: CASSQGAGPGQPQHF.